This T cell receptor (beta chain) was profiled in a study of blood T cell repertoires in COVID-19. Sequencing used immunoSEQ multiplex PCR; TCRdb keeps in-frame clones, though not all of them. The sample holds 100,000 to 150,000 clones, 85% to 90% seen once. This CDR3 region has 15 residues. V was trimmed by 2 bases and J by 0 bases, leaving 11 bases between them. V is TRBV23-1 and J is TRBJ2-7; tentative D call: TRBD1 (5 bases). TRBV23-1 is labeled an ORF, and its function is uncertain. The sequencing sample was made of peripheral blood. The TCR comes from a man aged 50-60 years with active or convalescent COVID-19. The CDR3 reads CASSQTPDSSYEQYF. The CDR3 DNA follows: TGCGCCAGCAGTCAAACCCCTGACAGCTCCTACGAGCAGTACTTC.